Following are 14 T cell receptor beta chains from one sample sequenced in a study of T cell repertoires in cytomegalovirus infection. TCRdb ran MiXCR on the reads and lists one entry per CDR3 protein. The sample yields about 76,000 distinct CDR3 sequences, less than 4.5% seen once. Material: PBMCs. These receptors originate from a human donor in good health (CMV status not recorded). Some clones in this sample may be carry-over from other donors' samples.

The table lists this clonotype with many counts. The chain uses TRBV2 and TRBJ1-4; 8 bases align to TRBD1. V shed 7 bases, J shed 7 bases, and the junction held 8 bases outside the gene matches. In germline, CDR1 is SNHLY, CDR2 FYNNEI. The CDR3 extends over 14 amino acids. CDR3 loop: CASMRTGIVEKLFF. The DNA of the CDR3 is TGTGCCAGCATGAGGACAGGGATTGTTGAAAAACTGTTTTTT.

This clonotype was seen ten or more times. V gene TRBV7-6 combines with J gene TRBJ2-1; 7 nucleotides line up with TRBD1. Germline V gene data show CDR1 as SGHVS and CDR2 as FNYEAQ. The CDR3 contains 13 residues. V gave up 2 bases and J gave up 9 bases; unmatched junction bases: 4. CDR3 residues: CASSLRGRSEQFF. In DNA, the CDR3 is TGTGCCAGCAGCTTAAGGGGGCGGAGTGAGCAGTTCTTC.

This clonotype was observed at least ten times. The CDR3 DNA is TGCAGCGTACCGGACAGAAGTGGAGGCTACACCTTC. It codes for CSVPDRSGGYTF. The J gene is TRBJ1-2, the V gene TRBV29-1, with TRBD1 as a possible D gene (6 bases). The CDR3 sequence is 12 residues long. V lost 6 bases and J 8 bases, leaving 16 bases between the germline ends. Germline CDR1 and CDR2: SQVTM and ANQGSEA.

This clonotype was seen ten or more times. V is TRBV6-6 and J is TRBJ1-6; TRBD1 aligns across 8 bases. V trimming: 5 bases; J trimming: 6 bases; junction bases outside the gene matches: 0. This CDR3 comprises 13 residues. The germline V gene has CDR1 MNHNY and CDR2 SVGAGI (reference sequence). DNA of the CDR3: TGTGCCAGCAGTGACAGGGGTAATTCACCCCTCCACTTT. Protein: CASSDRGNSPLHF.

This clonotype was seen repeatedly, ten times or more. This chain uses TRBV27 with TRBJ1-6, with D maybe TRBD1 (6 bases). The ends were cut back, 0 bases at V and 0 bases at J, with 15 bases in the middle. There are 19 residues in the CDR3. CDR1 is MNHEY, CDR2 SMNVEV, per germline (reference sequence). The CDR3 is CASSLSRQGTSSYNSPLHF. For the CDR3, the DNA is TGTGCCAGCAGTTTATCGAGGCAGGGGACGAGCTCCTATAATTCACCCCTCCACTTT.

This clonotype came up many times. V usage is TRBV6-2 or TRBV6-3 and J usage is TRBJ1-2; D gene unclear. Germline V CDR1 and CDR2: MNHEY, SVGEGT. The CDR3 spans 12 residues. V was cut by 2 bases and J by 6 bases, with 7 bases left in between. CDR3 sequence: CASSYREDGYTF. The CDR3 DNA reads TGTGCCAGCAGTTACAGGGAGGATGGCTACACCTTC.

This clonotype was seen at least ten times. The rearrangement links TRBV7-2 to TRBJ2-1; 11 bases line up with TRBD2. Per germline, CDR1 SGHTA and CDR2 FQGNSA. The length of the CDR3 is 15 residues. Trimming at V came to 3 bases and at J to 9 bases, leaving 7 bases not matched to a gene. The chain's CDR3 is CASSLSGLAAGEQFF. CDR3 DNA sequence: TGTGCCAGCAGCTTGTCGGGACTAGCGGCTGGTGAGCAGTTCTTC.

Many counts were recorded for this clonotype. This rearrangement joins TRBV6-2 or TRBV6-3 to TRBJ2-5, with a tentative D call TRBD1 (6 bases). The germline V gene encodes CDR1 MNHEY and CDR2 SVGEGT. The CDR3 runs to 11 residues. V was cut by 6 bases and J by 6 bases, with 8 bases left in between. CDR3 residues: CASSQGKTQYF. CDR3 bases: TGTGCCAGCAGCCAGGGGAAGACCCAGTACTTC.

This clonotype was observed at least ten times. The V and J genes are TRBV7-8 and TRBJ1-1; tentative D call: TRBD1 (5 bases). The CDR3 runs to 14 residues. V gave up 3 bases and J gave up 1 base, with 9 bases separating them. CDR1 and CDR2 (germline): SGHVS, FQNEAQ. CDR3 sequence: CASSLFTGNTEAFF. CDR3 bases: TGTGCCAGCAGCTTGTTCACAGGGAACACTGAAGCTTTCTTT.

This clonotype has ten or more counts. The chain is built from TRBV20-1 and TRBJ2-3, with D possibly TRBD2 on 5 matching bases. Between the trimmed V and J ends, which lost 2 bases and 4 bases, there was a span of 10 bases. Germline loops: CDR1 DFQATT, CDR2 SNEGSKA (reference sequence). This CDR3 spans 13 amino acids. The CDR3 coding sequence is TGCAGTGCTAGAAGGACTCCCCCAGATACGCAGTATTTT. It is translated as CSARRTPPDTQYF.

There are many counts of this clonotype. This CDR3 is CAITVDGGGYGYTF. CDR3 DNA: TGTGCCATCACCGTGGACGGAGGGGGCTATGGCTACACCTTC. The gene calls are TRBV10-3 and TRBJ1-2, with D perhaps matching TRBD1 (6 bases). This CDR3 is built from 14 residues. Germline V gene sequence: CDR1 ENHRY, CDR2 SYGVKD. Trimming cost V 7 bases and J 4 bases, with 16 bases left between them.

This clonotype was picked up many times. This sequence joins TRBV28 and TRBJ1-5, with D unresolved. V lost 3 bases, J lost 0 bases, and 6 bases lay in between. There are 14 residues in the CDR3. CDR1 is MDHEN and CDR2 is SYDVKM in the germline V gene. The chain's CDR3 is CASSFGYSNQPQHF. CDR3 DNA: TGTGCCAGCAGTTTTGGATATAGCAATCAGCCCCAGCATTTT.

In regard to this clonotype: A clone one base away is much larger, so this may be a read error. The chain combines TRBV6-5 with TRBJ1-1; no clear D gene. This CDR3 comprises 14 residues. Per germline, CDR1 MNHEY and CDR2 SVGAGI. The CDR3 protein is CASIKAPSRPEALF. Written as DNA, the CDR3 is TGTGCCAGCATCAAAGCTCCCTCGCGGCCTGAAGCTTTATTT.

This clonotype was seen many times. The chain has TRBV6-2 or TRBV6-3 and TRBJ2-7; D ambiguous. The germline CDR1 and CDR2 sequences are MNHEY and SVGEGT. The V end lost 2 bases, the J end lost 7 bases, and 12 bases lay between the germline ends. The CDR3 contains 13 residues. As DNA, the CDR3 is TGTGCCAGCAGTTACACCCCGAGATGGGAGCAGTACTTC. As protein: CASSYTPRWEQYF.